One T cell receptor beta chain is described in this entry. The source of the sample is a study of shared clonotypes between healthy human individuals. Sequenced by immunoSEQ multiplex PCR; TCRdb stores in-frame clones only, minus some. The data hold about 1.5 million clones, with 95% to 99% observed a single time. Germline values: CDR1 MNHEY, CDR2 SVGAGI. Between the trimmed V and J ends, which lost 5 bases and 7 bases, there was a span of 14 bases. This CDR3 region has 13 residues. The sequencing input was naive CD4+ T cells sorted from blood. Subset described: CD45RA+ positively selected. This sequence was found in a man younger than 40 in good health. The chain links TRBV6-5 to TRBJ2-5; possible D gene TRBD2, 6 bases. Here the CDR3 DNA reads TGTGCCAGCAGTCATGGACTAATTGGGACCCAGTACTTC. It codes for CASSHGLIGTQYF.